This T cell receptor (beta chain) was sequenced during a study of blood T cell repertoires in COVID-19. Study summary: Samples came from the United States, Italy and Spain, spanning acute and convalescent COVID-19. T cells, B-cell-depleted T cells, or PBMCs provided the cDNA or gDNA that served as material.

Per the original methods: Amplified reference gene primers provided the basis for estimating nucleated cell counts. The table came from immunoSEQ multiplex PCR; TCRdb's copy has only in-frame clones and leaves some out. From that table come the V and J calls and clone size; the DNA was used to work out D and trimming. The data show about 36,000 clones, with around 85% seen just once and around 15% held by the top ten. V shed 4 bases and J 5 bases; nucleotides not matched to a gene: 1. Germline V gene sequence: CDR1 MGHDK, CDR2 SYGVNS. The CDR3 is 14 amino acids. This clone was observed a handful of times.

This chain uses TRBV25-1 with TRBJ2-2; 10 bases are a match to TRBD1. The sample taken for sequencing was peripheral blood. This clonotype was sampled from a human donor in a cohort sampled during active COVID-19. The CDR3: CASSGGQGTGELFF. As DNA, the CDR3 is TGTGCCAGCAGTGGGGGACAGGGGACCGGGGAGCTGTTTTTT.